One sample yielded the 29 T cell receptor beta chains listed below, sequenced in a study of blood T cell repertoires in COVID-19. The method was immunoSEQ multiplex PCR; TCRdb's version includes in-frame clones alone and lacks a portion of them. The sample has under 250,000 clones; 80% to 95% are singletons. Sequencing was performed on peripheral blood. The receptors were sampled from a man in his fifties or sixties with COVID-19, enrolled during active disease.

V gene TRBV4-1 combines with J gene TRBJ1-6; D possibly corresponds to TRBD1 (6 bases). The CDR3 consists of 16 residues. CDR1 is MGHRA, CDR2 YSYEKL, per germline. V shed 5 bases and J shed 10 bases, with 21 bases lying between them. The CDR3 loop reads CASSSGGRALGSPLHF. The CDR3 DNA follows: TGCGCCAGCAGCAGCGGGGGGCGTGCTCTTGGATCACCCCTCCACTTT.

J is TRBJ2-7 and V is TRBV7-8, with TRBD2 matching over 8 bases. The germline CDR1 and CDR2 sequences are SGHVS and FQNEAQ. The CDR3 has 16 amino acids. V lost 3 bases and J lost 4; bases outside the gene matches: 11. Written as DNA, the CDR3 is TGTGCCAGCAGCTTTAGATCGCGGGGGGCTTTTTACGAGCAGTACTTC. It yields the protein CASSFRSRGAFYEQYF.

In DNA form, the CDR3 reads TGTGCCAGCAGCTTGTCTAACAGGGGGAAAGTCTATGGCTACACCTTC. Its translation: CASSLSNRGKVYGYTF. The chain employs TRBV5-4 and TRBJ1-2; 8 bases are a match to TRBD1. CDR3 length: 16 amino acids. Trimming took 1 base from V and 4 from J; bases not matched to a gene: 9. Germline V gives CDR1 SGHNT, CDR2 YYREEE (reference sequence).

The CDR3 sequence is CASSEATGLYEQYF. In nucleotides, the CDR3 is TGTGCCAGCAGTGAAGCCACAGGGTTGTACGAGCAGTACTTC. The J gene is TRBJ2-7, the V gene TRBV6-1; TRBD1 is a possible D gene (6 bases). Germline lookup yields CDR1 MNHNS and CDR2 SASEGT. This CDR3 spans 14 amino acids. Trimming shortened V by 0 bases and J by 4 bases, and 10 bases separated the two germline ends.

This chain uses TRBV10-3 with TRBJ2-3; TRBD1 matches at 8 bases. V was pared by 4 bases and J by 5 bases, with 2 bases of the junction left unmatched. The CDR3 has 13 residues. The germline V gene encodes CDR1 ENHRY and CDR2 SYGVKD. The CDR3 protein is CAISGTGLDTQYF. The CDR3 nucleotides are TGTGCCATCAGTGGGACAGGGTTAGATACGCAGTATTTT.

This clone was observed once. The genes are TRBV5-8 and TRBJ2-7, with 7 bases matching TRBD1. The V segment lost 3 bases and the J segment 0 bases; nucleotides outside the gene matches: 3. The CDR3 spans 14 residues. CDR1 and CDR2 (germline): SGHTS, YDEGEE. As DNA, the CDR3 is TGTGCCAGCAGCTACGGGACAGCCTCCTACGAGCAGTACTTC. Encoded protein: CASSYGTASYEQYF.

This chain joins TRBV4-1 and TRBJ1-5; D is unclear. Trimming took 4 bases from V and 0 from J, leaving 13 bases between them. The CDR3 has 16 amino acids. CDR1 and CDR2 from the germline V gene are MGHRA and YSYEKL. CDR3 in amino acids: CASSPIAKISNQPQHF. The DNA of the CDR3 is TGCGCCAGCAGCCCCATCGCGAAGATTAGCAATCAGCCCCAGCATTTT.

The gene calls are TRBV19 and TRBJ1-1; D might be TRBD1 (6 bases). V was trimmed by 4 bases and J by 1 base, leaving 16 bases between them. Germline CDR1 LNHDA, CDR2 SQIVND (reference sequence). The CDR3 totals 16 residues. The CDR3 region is CASSTQSTGKNTEAFF. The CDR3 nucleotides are TGTGCCAGTAGTACTCAATCGACAGGTAAGAACACTGAAGCTTTCTTT.

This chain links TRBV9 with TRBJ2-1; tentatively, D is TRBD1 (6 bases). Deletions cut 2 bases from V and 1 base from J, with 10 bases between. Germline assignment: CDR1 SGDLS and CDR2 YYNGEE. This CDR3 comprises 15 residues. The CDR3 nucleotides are TGTGCCAGCAGCGTTTTACAGGGTTCCTACAATGAGCAGTTCTTC. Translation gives CASSVLQGSYNEQFF.

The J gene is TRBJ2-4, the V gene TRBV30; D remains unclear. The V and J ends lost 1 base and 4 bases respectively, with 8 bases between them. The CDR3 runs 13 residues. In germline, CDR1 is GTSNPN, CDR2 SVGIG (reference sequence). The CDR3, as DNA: TGTGCCTGGAGTGCGAGCTCTAAAAACATTCAGTACTTC. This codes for CAWSASSKNIQYF.

In DNA form, the CDR3 reads TGTGCCAGCAGTCCCCAGGAGGGGTGGGACTATGGCTACACCTTC. Residues: CASSPQEGWDYGYTF. The chain recombines TRBV6-5 with TRBJ1-2; TRBD1 is a possible D gene (5 bases). Germline assignment: CDR1 MNHEY and CDR2 SVGAGI. Trimming removed 5 bases at V and 3 bases at J, with 16 bases between. The CDR3 has 15 amino acids.

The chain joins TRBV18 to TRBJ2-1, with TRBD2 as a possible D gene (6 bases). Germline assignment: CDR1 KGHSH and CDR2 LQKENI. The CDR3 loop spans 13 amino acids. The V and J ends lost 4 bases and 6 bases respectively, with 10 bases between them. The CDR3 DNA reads TGTGCCAGCTCACTGTGGAGGGTCAATGAGCAGTTCTTC. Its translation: CASSLWRVNEQFF. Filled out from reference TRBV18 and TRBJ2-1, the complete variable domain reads NAGVMQNPRHLVRRRGQEARLRCSPMKGHSHVYWYRQLPEEGLKFMVYLQKENIIDESGMPKERFSAEFPKEGPSILRIQQVVRGDSAAYFCASSLWRVNEQFFGPGTRLTVL.

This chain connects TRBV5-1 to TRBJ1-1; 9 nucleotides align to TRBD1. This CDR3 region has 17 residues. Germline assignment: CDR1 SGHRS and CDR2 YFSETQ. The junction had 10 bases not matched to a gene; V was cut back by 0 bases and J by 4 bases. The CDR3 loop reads CASSLASYRDRATEAFF. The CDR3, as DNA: TGCGCCAGCAGCTTGGCATCGTACAGGGACAGGGCCACTGAAGCTTTCTTT.

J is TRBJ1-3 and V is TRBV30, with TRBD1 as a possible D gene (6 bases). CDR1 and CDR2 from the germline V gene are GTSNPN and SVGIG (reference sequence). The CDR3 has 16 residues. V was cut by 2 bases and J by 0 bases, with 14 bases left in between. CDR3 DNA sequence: TGTGCCTGGAGTAGAAACCGGGACACCTCTGGAAACACCATATATTTT. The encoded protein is CAWSRNRDTSGNTIYF.

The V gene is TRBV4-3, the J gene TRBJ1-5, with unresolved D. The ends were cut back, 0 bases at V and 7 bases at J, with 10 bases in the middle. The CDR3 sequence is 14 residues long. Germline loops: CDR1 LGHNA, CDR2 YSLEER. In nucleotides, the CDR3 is TGCGCCAGCAGCCAAGAATGGGGAGGCCAGCCCCAGCATTTT. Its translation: CASSQEWGGQPQHF.

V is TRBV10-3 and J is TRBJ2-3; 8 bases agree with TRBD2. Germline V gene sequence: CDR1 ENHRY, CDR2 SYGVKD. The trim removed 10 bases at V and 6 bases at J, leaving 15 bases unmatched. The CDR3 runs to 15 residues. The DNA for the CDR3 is TGTGCCACCGAAACGTTTAGCGGGATATCGGATACGCAGTATTTT. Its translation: CATETFSGISDTQYF.

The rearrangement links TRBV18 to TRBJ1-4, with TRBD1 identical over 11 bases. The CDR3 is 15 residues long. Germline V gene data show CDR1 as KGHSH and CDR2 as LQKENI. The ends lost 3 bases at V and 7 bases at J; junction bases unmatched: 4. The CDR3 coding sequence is TGTGCCAGCTCACCCGGACAGGGGGCGCGTGAAAAACTGTTTTTT. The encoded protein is CASSPGQGAREKLFF.

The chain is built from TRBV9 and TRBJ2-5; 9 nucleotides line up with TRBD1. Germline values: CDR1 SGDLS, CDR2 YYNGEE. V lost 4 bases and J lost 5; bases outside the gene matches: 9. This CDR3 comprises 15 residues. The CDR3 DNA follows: TGTGCCAGCAGCACCGGGACAGGGACAAGCGAGACCCAGTACTTC. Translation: CASSTGTGTSETQYF. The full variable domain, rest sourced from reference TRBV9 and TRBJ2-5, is DSGVTQTPKHLITATGQRVTLRCSPRSGDLSVYWYQQSLDQGLQFLIQYYNGEERAKGNILERFSAQQFPDLHSELNLSSLELGDSALYFCASSTGTGTSETQYFGPGTRLLVL.

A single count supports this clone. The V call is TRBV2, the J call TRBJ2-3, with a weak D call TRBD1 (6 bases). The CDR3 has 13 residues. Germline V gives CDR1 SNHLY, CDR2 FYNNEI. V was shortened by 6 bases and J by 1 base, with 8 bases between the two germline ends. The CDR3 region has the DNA TGTGCCAGCAGACAGGGCCGCACAGATACGCAGTATTTT. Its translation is CASRQGRTDTQYF.

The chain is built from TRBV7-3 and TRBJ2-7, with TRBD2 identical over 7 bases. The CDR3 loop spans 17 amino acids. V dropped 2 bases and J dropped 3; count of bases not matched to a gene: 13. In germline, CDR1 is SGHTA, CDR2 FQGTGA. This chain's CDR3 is CASSLVGGAGAHYEQYF. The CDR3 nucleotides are TGTGCCAGCAGCTTAGTGGGAGGTGCGGGAGCCCACTACGAGCAGTACTTC.

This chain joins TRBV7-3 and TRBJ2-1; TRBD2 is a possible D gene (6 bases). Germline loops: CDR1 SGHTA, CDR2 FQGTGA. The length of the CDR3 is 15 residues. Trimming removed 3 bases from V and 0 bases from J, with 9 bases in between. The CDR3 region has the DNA TGTGCCAGCAGCTTTCGGGAGAGCTCCTACAATGAGCAGTTCTTC. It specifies CASSFRESSYNEQFF.

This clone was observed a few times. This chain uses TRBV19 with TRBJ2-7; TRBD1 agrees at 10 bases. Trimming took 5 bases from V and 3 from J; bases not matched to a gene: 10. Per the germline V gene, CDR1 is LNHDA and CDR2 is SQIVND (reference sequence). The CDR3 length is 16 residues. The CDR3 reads CASSALPGQGYYEQYF. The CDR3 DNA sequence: TGTGCCAGTAGTGCGCTCCCGGGACAGGGGTACTACGAGCAGTACTTC.

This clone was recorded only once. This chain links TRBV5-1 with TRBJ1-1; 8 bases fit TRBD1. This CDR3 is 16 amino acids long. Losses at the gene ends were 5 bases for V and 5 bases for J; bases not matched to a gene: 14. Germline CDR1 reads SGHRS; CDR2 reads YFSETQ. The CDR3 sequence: CASSHGQGRSLTEAFF. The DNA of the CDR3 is TGCGCCAGCAGTCACGGACAGGGTCGGTCTCTGACTGAAGCTTTCTTT.

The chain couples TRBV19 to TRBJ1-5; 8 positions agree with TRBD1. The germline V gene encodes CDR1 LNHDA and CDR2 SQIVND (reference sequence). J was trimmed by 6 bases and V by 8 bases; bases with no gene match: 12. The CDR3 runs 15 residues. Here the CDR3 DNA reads TGTGCCAGTCGGGGGTGGCAGGGGGCCGGTCAGCCCCAGCATTTT. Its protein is CASRGWQGAGQPQHF.

As DNA, the CDR3 is TGTACCCCGGCGGGACTGCCTAATGAAAAACTGTTTTTT. It specifies CTPAGLPNEKLFF. The chain uses TRBV19 and TRBJ1-4; the D gene is possibly TRBD1 (5 bases). This CDR3 comprises 13 residues. The V gene's germline CDR1 is LNHDA and CDR2 SQIVND (reference sequence). Variable domain in full (rest from reference TRBV19 and TRBJ1-4): DGGITQSPKYLFRKEGQNVTLSCEQNLNHDAMYWYRQDPGQGLRLIYYSQIVNDFQKGDIAEGYSVSREKKESFPLTVTSAQKNPTAFYLCTPAGLPNEKLFFGSGTQLSVL.

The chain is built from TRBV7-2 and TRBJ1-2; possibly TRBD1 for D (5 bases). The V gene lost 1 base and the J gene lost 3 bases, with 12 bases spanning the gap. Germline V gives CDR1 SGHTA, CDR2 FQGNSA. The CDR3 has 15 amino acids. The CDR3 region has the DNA TGTGCCAGCAGCTTAGGGGCGACAGCATACTATGGCTACACCTTC. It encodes CASSLGATAYYGYTF.

The DNA of the CDR3 is TGTGCCAGCAGCGTAGGGCCCTCCGCCCACGAGACCCAGTACTTC. Translated: CASSVGPSAHETQYF. The rearrangement links TRBV9 to TRBJ2-5; no firm D call. This CDR3 spans 15 amino acids. V gave up 0 bases and J gave up 5 bases, with 14 bases separating them. Germline V lookup: CDR1 SGDLS, CDR2 YYNGEE.

CDR3 nucleotides: TGTGCCAGCAGTTCACAGGCCCTCTATGGCTACACCTTC. It specifies CASSSQALYGYTF. V usage is TRBV7-8 and J usage is TRBJ1-2, with a possible D match to TRBD1 (5 bases). Trimming shortened V by 6 bases and J by 4 bases, and 12 bases separated the two germline ends. Germline-derived CDR1 and CDR2 are SGHVS and FQNEAQ. The CDR3 totals 13 residues.

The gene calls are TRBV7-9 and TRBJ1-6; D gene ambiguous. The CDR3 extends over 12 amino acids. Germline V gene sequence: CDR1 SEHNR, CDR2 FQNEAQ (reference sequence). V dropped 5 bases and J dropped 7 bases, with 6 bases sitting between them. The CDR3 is CASSPQNSPLHF. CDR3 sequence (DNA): TGTGCCAGCAGCCCACAGAATTCACCCCTCCACTTT.